This entry is about one T cell receptor beta chain. Its antigen is currently unknown. Profiling relied on immunoSEQ multiplex PCR, and the TCRdb table lists in-frame clones only, not all of them. The sample lists some 290,000 clones, just over 85% seen once, with 1.5% to 2.5% in the top ten. This specimen belongs to a study of Ad26.COV2.S vaccination and SARS-CoV-2 variants. Across the whole study: Ad26.COV2.S, an intramuscular injection, was given once or twice 56 days apart.

Trimming shortened V by 5 bases and J by 5 bases, and 15 bases separated the two germline ends. The CDR3 is 14 amino acids. Germline lookup yields CDR1 SGHTA and CDR2 FQGNSA. Treatment described: 15 to 20 received Ad26.COV2.S at low or high dose, single or two shots; roughly 5 received placebo; per-sample allocation not given. The samples date from day 63 after the first vaccine or placebo injection. The vaccine delivered Wuhan-strain SARS-CoV-2 spike through an Ad26 vector. Study outcomes and limitations: People given the vaccine had a wider spike-specific TCR breadth than placebo recipients did. In TCR breadth and depth analyses, total T cell responses may have been underestimated.

The TCR was taken from a person between 18 and 65 years old who received the Ad26.COV2.S COVID-19 vaccine or a placebo. The V and J genes are TRBV7-2 and TRBJ2-5; D may be TRBD1 or TRBD2 (5 bases each). The sequencing used peripheral blood, collected in a trial of Ad26.COV2.S vaccine versus placebo. The CDR3 DNA reads as TGTGCCAGCAGCCGCACCGGGGCCGGGGAGACCCAGTACTTC. It encodes CASSRTGAGETQYF. Full variable domain (remainder filled in from reference TRBV7-2 and TRBJ2-5): GAGVSQSPSNKVTEKGKDVELRCDPISGHTALYWYRQSLGQGLEFLIYFQGNSAPDKSGLPSDRFSAERTGGSVSTLTIQRTQQEDSAVYLCASSRTGAGETQYFGPGTRLLVL.